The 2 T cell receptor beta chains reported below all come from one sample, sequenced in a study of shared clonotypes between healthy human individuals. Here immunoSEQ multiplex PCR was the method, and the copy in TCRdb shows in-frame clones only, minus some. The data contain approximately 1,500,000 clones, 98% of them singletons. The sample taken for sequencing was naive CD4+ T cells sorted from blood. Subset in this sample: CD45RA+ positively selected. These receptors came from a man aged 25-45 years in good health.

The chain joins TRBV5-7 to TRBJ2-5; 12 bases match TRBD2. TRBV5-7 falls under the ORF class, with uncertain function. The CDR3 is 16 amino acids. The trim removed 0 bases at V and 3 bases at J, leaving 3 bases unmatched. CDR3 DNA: TGTGCCAGCAGCTTGGGACTAGCGGGAGCCGAAGAGACCCAGTACTTC. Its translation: CASSLGLAGAEETQYF.

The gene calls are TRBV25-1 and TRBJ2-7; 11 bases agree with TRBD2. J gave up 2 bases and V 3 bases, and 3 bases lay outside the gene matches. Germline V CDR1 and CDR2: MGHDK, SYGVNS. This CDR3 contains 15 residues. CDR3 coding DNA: TGTGCCAGCAGTGAGCGTAGCGGGAGGGCCTACGAGCAGTACTTC. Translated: CASSERSGRAYEQYF.